This T cell receptor beta chain was sequenced for a study listed by TCRdb under 2016. The germline V gene provides CDR1 MNHEY and CDR2 SVGEGT. The CDR3 numbers 15 residues from cysteine through phenylalanine. Solely the CDR3 DNA is kept, with 45 bases framed from the first base. V drops 4 bases and J drops 0 bases, leaving 10 bases in between. Libraries were constructed by RT-PCR. Sequencing was performed on an Illumina MiSeq. TCRdb handled the public reads itself, with Q25 trimming in fastp and clone calling in MiXCR, and kept productive beta chains. Each CDR3 protein appears once, grouped with its most common genes and DNA. The sample table records about 700,000 distinct CDR3 sequences; 13% to 15% of these occur just once. The ten largest clones take up 3% to 4.5% of the sample. For this clonotype: No cognate antigen has been identified for it. No qualities accompany the bases; no much larger clone lies one base away.

This receptor was taken from a female donor in good health, serving as a healthy control. This sequence uses TRBV6-2 or TRBV6-3 and TRBJ1-5; confidence is insufficient to name the D gene. The sample consisted of memory CD4+ T cells from blood. The CDR3 in this case is CASSSVMHSNQPQHF. The DNA sequence reads TGTGCCAGCAGTTCCGTGATGCATAGCAATCAGCCCCAGCATTTT.